A single sample gave rise to the 26 T cell receptor beta chains below, sequenced in a study of cytomegalovirus exposure and HLA in healthy donors (dated by TCRdb to about 2017). The library was obtained by the immunoSEQ multiplex PCR assay. A mixture of 60 forward primers for TCR Vbeta segments and 13 reverse primers for TCR Jbeta segments was used in the multiplex PCR. TCRdb carries this immuneACCESS record with in-frame sequences only. Its versions omit some clonotypes, under half of them owing to an unresolved V gene in the studies checked, with the rest unexplained. This sample holds over 200,000 clones; about 81% were observed only once. The ten largest make up 6% of the sample. The specimen was PBMCs. These receptor sequences come from a man aged 35 to 55 in good health and CMV-seropositive.

This clone was seen a single time. The chain employs TRBV15 and TRBJ2-1; D gene ambiguous. CDR1 LNHNV and CDR2 YYDKDF come from the germline V gene (reference sequence). V gave up 9 bases and J gave up 1 base, with 10 bases separating them. The CDR3 loop spans 13 amino acids. The CDR3 DNA reads TGTGCCACGCGAATTATGTCCTACAATGAGCAGTTCTTC. Translating gives CATRIMSYNEQFF.

The CDR3 region has the DNA TGTGCCAGCAGCTTCGGGACAGGGAATGAAAAACTGTTTTTT. Its translation: CASSFGTGNEKLFF. The V gene is TRBV7-9, the J gene TRBJ1-4; 9 positions agree with TRBD1. Germline CDR1 reads SEHNR; CDR2 reads FQNEAQ (reference sequence). V was clipped by 3 bases and J by 5 bases; unmatched bases: 1. The CDR3 is 14 residues long.

The DNA of the CDR3 is TGTGCCAGCAGTAGCTGGGGGGGGACAGATACGCAGTATTTT. Translating gives CASSSWGGTDTQYF. The V gene is TRBV6-5, the J gene TRBJ2-3, with TRBD2 identical over 7 bases. Trimming cost V 5 bases and J 3 bases; bases outside gene matches: 5. Germline CDR1 and CDR2: MNHEY and SVGAGI. This CDR3 is 14 amino acids long.

The chain uses TRBV4-2 and TRBJ2-1; TRBD2 agrees at 14 bases. Germline V lookup: CDR1 LGHNA, CDR2 YNFKEQ. The J segment lost 3 bases and the V segment lost 4 bases, leaving 2 bases of the junction unmatched. The CDR3 is 16 amino acids. The CDR3 here is CASSLGLAGVYNEQFF. In nucleotides, the CDR3 is TGTGCCAGCAGCCTGGGACTAGCGGGAGTCTACAATGAGCAGTTCTTC.

Points on this clone: The junction does not match germline at one end; this may be a read error. This chain links TRBV29-1 with TRBJ2-1, with 9 bases fitting TRBD1. The CDR3 runs to 12 residues. The V gene's germline CDR1 is SQVTM and CDR2 ANQGSEA. CDR3 sequence (DNA): TGCAGCGTTGAAGATGGGGGACAGGGTTTCCTCTTC. Protein sequence: CSVEDGGQGFLF.

The rearrangement links TRBV6-5 to TRBJ1-3; 8 bases map to TRBD1. Germline CDR1 is MNHEY and CDR2 is SVGAGI. The CDR3 loop spans 14 amino acids. Trimming cost V 6 bases and J 2 bases; bases outside gene matches: 3. CDR3 loop: CASRRQGPGNTIYF. Written as DNA, the CDR3 is TGTGCCAGCAGGCGACAGGGGCCTGGAAACACCATATATTTT.

The V gene is TRBV6-1, the J gene TRBJ1-2; TRBD1 matches at 7 bases. J lost 5 bases, V lost 3 bases, and 15 bases had no gene match. This CDR3 region has 17 residues. CDR1 MNHNS and CDR2 SASEGT come from the germline V gene. The CDR3 reads CASSDRPGTEGGYGYTF. DNA for the CDR3: TGTGCCAGCAGTGACCGCCCTGGGACAGAGGGGGGATATGGCTACACCTTC.

V gene TRBV10-1 combines with J gene TRBJ1-3; 7 bases agree with TRBD1. Trimming cost V 4 bases and J 0 bases; bases outside gene matches: 0. The germline CDR1 and CDR2 sequences are WNHNN and SYGVQD (reference sequence). The CDR3 has 14 residues. The CDR3 DNA sequence: TGCGCCAGCAGTGCAGGGGGCTCTGGAAACACCATATATTTT. Translated: CASSAGGSGNTIYF.

With regard to this clone: A read error may produce the germline difference seen at one junction end. The rearrangement joins TRBV7-9 to TRBJ2-5; TRBD1 agrees at 8 bases. CDR1 SEHNR and CDR2 FQNEAQ come from the germline V gene (reference sequence). The CDR3 has 16 residues. CDR3 in amino acids: CSSSLTMDRDQETQYF. The CDR3 nucleotides are TGTTCCAGCAGCTTAACTATGGACAGGGACCAAGAGACCCAGTACTTC. Based on the CDR3 plus reference TRBV7-9 and TRBJ2-5, the full variable domain is DTGVSQNPRHKITKRGQNVTFRCDPISEHNRLYWYRQTLGQGPEFLTYFQNEAQLEKSRLLSDRFSAERPKGSFSTLEIQRTEQGDSAMYLCSSSLTMDRDQETQYFGPGTRLLVL.

About this clone itself: One junction end does not reproduce the germline sequence, and a read error may be involved. The chain combines TRBV7-9 with TRBJ2-7; either TRBD1 or TRBD2 may supply D (5 bases each). Germline CDR1 is SEHNR and CDR2 is FQNEAQ (reference sequence). The length of the CDR3 is 13 residues. The CDR3, as DNA: TGTTCCAGCAGCTTAGCAGGGAGCTACGAGCAGTACTTC. This sequence encodes CSSSLAGSYEQYF.

The genes are TRBV10-3 and TRBJ1-5; a possible D gene is TRBD1 (5 bases). The CDR3 totals 14 residues. From germline, CDR1 is ENHRY and CDR2 SYGVKD. With 2 bases removed from V and 7 bases from J, the gap between germline ends came to 12 bases. The DNA for the CDR3 is TGTGCCATCAGTGAGGGGGCAGGGATACAGCCCCAGCATTTT. Its translation is CAISEGAGIQPQHF.

The rearrangement links TRBV9 to TRBJ2-3, with 8 bases matching TRBD2. V lost 0 bases to trimming and J lost 1 base; unmatched junction nucleotides: 4. CDR1 is SGDLS, CDR2 YYNGEE, per germline. The CDR3 runs to 16 residues. CDR3 loop: CASSVAGRGGTDTQYF. CDR3 bases: TGTGCCAGCAGCGTAGCCGGGAGGGGGGGCACAGATACGCAGTATTTT.

The rearrangement uses TRBV7-3 and TRBJ2-2, with D hard to call. The CDR3 length is 15 residues. Looked up from germline, CDR1 is SGHTA and CDR2 is FQGTGA. Between the trimmed V and J ends, which lost 4 bases and 0 bases, there was a span of 9 bases. The chain's CDR3 is CASSSVVSNTGELFF. CDR3 in DNA: TGTGCCAGCAGCTCGGTGGTGTCGAACACCGGGGAGCTGTTTTTT.

The genes are TRBV4-1 and TRBJ1-1; TRBD1 agrees at 7 bases. There are 13 residues in the CDR3. Germline V gene lookup returns CDR1 MGHRA and CDR2 YSYEKL. V shed 6 bases and J 4 bases; nucleotides not matched to a gene: 5. This chain's CDR3 is CASRLPGGTEAFF. DNA for the CDR3: TGCGCCAGCAGGCTTCCAGGGGGCACTGAAGCTTTCTTT.

The CDR3: CASSPDSYGYTF. The CDR3, as DNA: TGTGCCAGCAGCCCGGACAGCTATGGCTACACCTTC. The chain links TRBV5-4 to TRBJ1-2, with D maybe TRBD1 (6 bases). The CDR3 spans 12 residues. In germline, CDR1 is SGHNT, CDR2 YYREEE (reference sequence). V was pared by 4 bases and J by 4 bases, with 8 bases between.

This chain links TRBV10-3 with TRBJ1-2; TRBD1 is a possible D gene (6 bases). The CDR3 has 15 residues. Trimming took off 4 bases at V and 4 bases at J, with 16 bases between the two ends. Germline assignment: CDR1 ENHRY and CDR2 SYGVKD. The CDR3 nucleotides are TGTGCCATCAGTGTGGGTTCAGGGGCTGGCTATGGCTACACCTTC. Its translation: CAISVGSGAGYGYTF.

The genes are TRBV6-1 and TRBJ2-1; 8 bases map to TRBD1. Germline CDR1 reads MNHNS; CDR2 reads SASEGT. Trimming took 0 bases from V and 9 from J; bases not matched to a gene: 10. The CDR3 runs to 16 residues. CDR3 bases: TGTGCCAGCAGTGAAGCGACCCGACAGGGGAGGAGTGAGCAGTTCTTC. Translation gives CASSEATRQGRSEQFF.

The rearrangement joins TRBV30 to TRBJ2-7; TRBD2 might be the D (5 bases). V lost 0 bases and J 6 bases, leaving 12 bases between the germline ends. The CDR3 is made up of 13 amino acids. CDR1 GTSNPN and CDR2 SVGIG come from the germline V gene (reference sequence). CDR3 in DNA: TGTGCCTGGAGTGTCGAGGGAGTCGGCGAGCAGTACGTC. Encoded protein: CAWSVEGVGEQYV.

The chain is built from TRBV7-8 and TRBJ2-7; 7 nucleotides align to TRBD1. Germline loops: CDR1 SGHVS, CDR2 FQNEAQ. Trimming at V came to 5 bases and at J to 2 bases, leaving 9 bases not matched to a gene. CDR3 length: 15 amino acids. CDR3 protein: CASSLQGQVAYEQYF. CDR3 nucleotides: TGTGCCAGCAGCCTACAGGGGCAGGTGGCCTACGAGCAGTACTTC.

V and J are TRBV6-1 and TRBJ2-2; maybe TRBD2 (6 bases). The germline CDR1 and CDR2 sequences are MNHNS and SASEGT. This CDR3 contains 16 residues. The V and J ends lost 0 bases and 4 bases respectively, with 12 bases between them. CDR3 in amino acids: CASSEAHGRPTGELFF. The CDR3 DNA is TGTGCCAGCAGTGAAGCTCACGGGAGACCCACCGGGGAGCTGTTTTTT.

The chain uses TRBV9 and TRBJ2-7, with D perhaps matching TRBD2 (6 bases). Deletions cut 1 base from V and 2 bases from J, with 13 bases between. The CDR3 consists of 15 residues. Germline V gene data show CDR1 as SGDLS and CDR2 as YYNGEE. CDR3 nucleotide sequence: TGTGCCAGCAGCGTACGGTGGGAGGAGACCTACGAGCAGTACTTC. It specifies CASSVRWEETYEQYF.

The chain recombines TRBV20-1 with TRBJ2-7; 9 bases map to TRBD2. The CDR3 length is 11 residues. After removal of 2 bases from V and 7 bases from J, the junction contained 0 bases not matched to a gene. The germline gives CDR1 DFQATT, CDR2 SNEGSKA (reference sequence). CDR3 DNA: TGCAGTGCTAGACTAGCGGGAGAGCAGTACTTC. Residues: CSARLAGEQYF.

This clone has just a few counts. This rearrangement joins TRBV29-1 to TRBJ2-1; D is perhaps TRBD2 (6 bases). The germline CDR1 and CDR2 sequences are SQVTM and ANQGSEA. Between the trimmed V and J ends, which lost 2 bases and 5 bases, there was a span of 19 bases. The CDR3 has 16 amino acids. CDR3 loop: CSVESPKGGRDNEQFF. The DNA for the CDR3 is TGCAGCGTTGAATCCCCTAAGGGAGGAAGGGACAATGAGCAGTTCTTC.

This chain uses TRBV5-1 with TRBJ2-3; D unresolved. The germline V gene has CDR1 SGHRS and CDR2 YFSETQ. The V end lost 1 base, the J end lost 1 base, and 7 bases lay between the germline ends. CDR3 length equals 14 residues. Written as DNA, the CDR3 is TGCGCCAGCAGCTTGATAACAGGCACAGATACGCAGTATTTT. This sequence encodes CASSLITGTDTQYF.

The chain joins TRBV2 to TRBJ1-1; D might be TRBD1 (6 bases). Germline CDR1 is SNHLY and CDR2 is FYNNEI. CDR3 length: 15 amino acids. Trimming took off 0 bases at V and 2 bases at J, with 10 bases between the two ends. In DNA form, the CDR3 reads TGTGCCAGCAGTGAAGCGCGGGGGACAAACACTGAAGCTTTCTTT. Its translation is CASSEARGTNTEAFF.

DNA of the CDR3: TGTGCCAGCAGTCACTCGACTAGCGGGAGGTCCTACGAGCAGTACTTC. It yields the protein CASSHSTSGRSYEQYF. The chain joins TRBV27 to TRBJ2-7; 13 bases match TRBD2. The V gene end was trimmed by 5 bases and the J gene end by 1 base; junction bases not matched to a gene: 5. The V gene's germline CDR1 is MNHEY and CDR2 SMNVEV (reference sequence). The CDR3 runs 16 residues.